The 13 T cell receptor beta chains listed next were all sequenced from one sample in a study of cytomegalovirus exposure and HLA in healthy donors. 13 Jbeta primers and 60 Vbeta primers were used for the PCR. This table comes from immunoSEQ multiplex PCR, and its TCRdb copy is limited to in-frame clones, with some not included. This sample yields approximately 200,000 clones, of which 82% are seen a single time; roughly 6% belongs to the top ten. The material sequenced was PBMCs. These receptors were collected from a woman aged 50 to 60 in good health and CMV-seropositive.

The chain uses TRBV2 and TRBJ2-1, with TRBD2 identical over 11 bases. V trimming: 3 bases; J trimming: 3 bases; junction bases outside the gene matches: 4. The CDR3 length is 16 residues. The germline gives CDR1 SNHLY, CDR2 FYNNEI. CDR3 DNA sequence: TGTGCCAGCAGTGATCTAGCGGGAGGTATCTACAATGAGCAGTTCTTC. Translating gives CASSDLAGGIYNEQFF. Combining the CDR3 with reference TRBV2 and TRBJ2-1 gives the whole variable domain EPEVTQTPSHQVTQMGQEVILRCVPISNHLYFYWYRQILGQKVEFLVSFYNNEISEKSEIFDDQFSVERPDGSNFTLKIRSTKLEDSAMYFCASSDLAGGIYNEQFFGPGTRLTVL.

This chain connects TRBV28 to TRBJ2-3; D gene unclear. With 4 bases removed from V and 2 bases from J, the gap between germline ends came to 16 bases. The CDR3 has 16 residues. From germline, CDR1 is MDHEN and CDR2 SYDVKM. CDR3 DNA sequence: TGTGCCAGCAGTTCTGATCGCACTTTGTTCACAGATACGCAGTATTTT. Its translation is CASSSDRTLFTDTQYF.

This chain links TRBV28 with TRBJ1-2, with 10 bases aligning to TRBD1. The CDR3 contains 15 residues. Germline lookup yields CDR1 MDHEN and CDR2 SYDVKM. Trimming took 4 bases from V and 8 from J; bases not matched to a gene: 10. The CDR3 loop reads CASSSRTGGMGGYTF. In DNA form, the CDR3 reads TGTGCCAGCAGTTCCCGGACAGGGGGAATGGGGGGCTACACCTTC.

This chain links TRBV28 with TRBJ1-1, with D possibly TRBD1 on 5 matching bases. The CDR3 runs to 16 residues. V lost 1 base and J 5 bases, leaving 17 bases between the germline ends. The germline V gene encodes CDR1 MDHEN and CDR2 SYDVKM. CDR3 residues: CASSLLGRGFGTEAFF. In DNA form, the CDR3 reads TGTGCCAGCAGTTTATTGGGGAGGGGATTCGGAACTGAAGCTTTCTTT.

Concerning this clone: At one end the junction does not follow the germline gene, possibly because of a read error. The chain recombines TRBV5-6 with TRBJ2-3; 14 positions match TRBD2. The CDR3 has 18 amino acids. CDR1 and CDR2 from the germline V gene are SGHDT and YYEEEE. Here the CDR3 reads CASSRPTSGRDNTYTQYF. Written as DNA, the CDR3 is TGTGCCAGCAGCAGACCGACTAGCGGGAGGGATAACACATATACGCAGTATTTT.

The CDR3 protein is CARSPSSGQISYEQYF. The CDR3 DNA is TGTGCCAGAAGTCCCTCATCGGGACAGATATCCTACGAGCAGTACTTC. V gene TRBV5-3 combines with J gene TRBJ2-7; 7 bases are shared with TRBD1. TRBV5-3 is noted as an ORF with a role that remains uncertain. The CDR3 consists of 16 residues. V was clipped by 5 bases and J by 1 base; unmatched bases: 12.

The chain uses TRBV11-3 and TRBJ2-2; TRBD2 might be the D (6 bases). Trimming removed 5 bases from V and 10 bases from J, with 11 bases in between. The CDR3 covers 12 residues. Germline CDR1 reads SGHNT; CDR2 reads YENEEA. CDR3 in amino acids: CASSLGEEELFF. The CDR3 DNA reads TGTGCCAGCAGCCTCGGGGAGGAGGAGCTGTTTTTT.

The chain carries TRBV7-3 and TRBJ2-1; perhaps TRBD1 as D (5 bases). V lost 5 bases and J lost 5, with 10 bases in between. The CDR3 is 13 amino acids. The germline CDR1 and CDR2 sequences are SGHTA and FQGTGA. The CDR3 is CASSQGRDNEQFF. DNA for the CDR3: TGTGCCAGCAGCCAGGGAAGGGACAATGAGCAGTTCTTC.

The chain combines TRBV5-4 with TRBJ2-3, with 9 bases fitting TRBD2. Looked up from germline, CDR1 is SGHNT and CDR2 is YYREEE (reference sequence). V trimming: 0 bases; J trimming: 5 bases; junction bases outside the gene matches: 16. The CDR3 is 19 residues long. CDR3 region: CASSLAAGRRTSGRDTQYF. CDR3 coding DNA: TGTGCCAGCAGCTTGGCCGCGGGCCGCCGAACTAGCGGGCGAGATACGCAGTATTTT.

CDR3 residues: CASRPGLASQSEQYF. The DNA for the CDR3 is TGTGCCAGCAGACCCGGACTAGCCAGTCAATCCGAGCAGTACTTC. The rearrangement links TRBV6-5 to TRBJ2-5, with 8 positions matching TRBD2. The DNA end lines up better with TRBJ2-7; the J call may be wrong. CDR3 length equals 15 residues. Per the germline V gene, CDR1 is MNHEY and CDR2 is SVGAGI.

As for this clone: The junction departs from the called germline gene at one end, perhaps through a read error. The chain couples TRBV18 to TRBJ2-6, with 11 bases lining up with TRBD1. The CDR3 is 15 amino acids. Germline V gives CDR1 KGHSH, CDR2 LQKENI. The CDR3, as DNA: TGTGCCAGCTCAACCGGGACAGGGGGAGCCAACGGCCTGACTTTC. It codes for CASSTGTGGANGLTF.

J is TRBJ1-1 and V is TRBV18; D unclear. V lost 2 bases and J lost 1, with 5 bases in between. CDR3 size: 13 residues. Per germline, CDR1 KGHSH and CDR2 LQKENI. CDR3 loop: CASSPKRNTEAFF. The CDR3 DNA sequence: TGTGCCAGCTCACCAAAGAGGAACACTGAAGCTTTCTTT.

The CDR3 DNA sequence: TGTGCCAGCAGCCTCAGGGTTGGAGCTTTCTTT. Protein product: CASSLRVGAFF. The V and J genes are TRBV7-9 and TRBJ1-1, with a possible D match to TRBD1 (5 bases). The CDR3 is 11 residues long. Germline lookup yields CDR1 SEHNR and CDR2 FQNEAQ (reference sequence). The V gene lost 5 bases and the J gene lost 10 bases, with 11 bases spanning the gap.